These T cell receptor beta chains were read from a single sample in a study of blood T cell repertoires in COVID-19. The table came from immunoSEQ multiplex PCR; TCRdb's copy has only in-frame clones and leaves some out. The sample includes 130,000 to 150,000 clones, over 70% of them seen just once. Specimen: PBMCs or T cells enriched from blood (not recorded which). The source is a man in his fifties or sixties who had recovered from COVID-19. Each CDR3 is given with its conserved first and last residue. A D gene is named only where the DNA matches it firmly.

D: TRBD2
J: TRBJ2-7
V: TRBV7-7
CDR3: CASSMGLAGSYEQYF
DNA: TGTGCTAGCAGCATGGGACTAGCAGGCTCCTACGAGCAGTACTTC

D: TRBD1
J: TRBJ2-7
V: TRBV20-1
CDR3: CSAGQAYEQYF
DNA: TGCAGTGCTGGACAGGCCTACGAGCAGTACTTC

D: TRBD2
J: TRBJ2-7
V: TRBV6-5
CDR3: CASKISGGEDEQYF
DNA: TGTGCCAGCAAAATTAGCGGGGGGGAGGACGAGCAGTACTTC

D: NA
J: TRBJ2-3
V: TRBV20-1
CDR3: CSASPLAGSTDTQYF
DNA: TGCAGTGCTAGTCCTCTGGCGGGGAGCACAGATACGCAGTATTTT

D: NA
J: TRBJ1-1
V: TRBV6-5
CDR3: CASSSNSVHTEAFF
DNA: TGTGCCAGCAGTTCGAATTCGGTGCACACTGAAGCTTTCTTT

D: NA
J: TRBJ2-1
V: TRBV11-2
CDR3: CASSPRNNEQFF
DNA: TGTGCCAGCAGCCCTAGGAACAATGAGCAGTTCTTC

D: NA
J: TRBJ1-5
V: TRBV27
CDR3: CASSLWGASQPQHF
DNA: TGTGCCAGCAGTTTGTGGGGAGCGAGTCAGCCCCAGCATTTT

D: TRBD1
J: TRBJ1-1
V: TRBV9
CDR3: CASSPGDSGPFF
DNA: TGTGCCAGCAGCCCGGGGGACAGCGGACCTTTCTTT

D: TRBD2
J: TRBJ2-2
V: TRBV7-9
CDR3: CASSSTGGGELFF
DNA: TGTGCCAGCAGCTCTACGGGAGGCGGGGAGCTGTTTTTT

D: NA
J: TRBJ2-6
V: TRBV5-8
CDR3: CASSLESGANVLTF
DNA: TGTGCCAGCAGCTTGGAATCAGGGGCCAACGTCCTGACTTTC

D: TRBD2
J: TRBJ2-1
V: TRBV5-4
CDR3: CASRMRTSGGDEQFF
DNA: TGTGCCAGCAGGATGAGGACTAGCGGGGGGGATGAGCAGTTCTTC